This T cell receptor (beta chain) is from a study of CD4 T cells in relation to SARS-CoV-2 and coronaviruses. V lost 5 bases and J 3 bases, leaving 10 bases between the germline ends. The germline CDR1 and CDR2 sequences are SGHAT and FQNNGV. This CDR3 spans 13 amino acids. Here immunoSEQ multiplex PCR was the method, and the copy in TCRdb shows in-frame clones only, minus some. Here the sample spans 35,000 to 40,000 clones, 88% being singletons. The TCR sequence derives from an adult with COVID-19. This sequence joins TRBV11-2 and TRBJ1-1, with D unresolved. The sequenced sample was memory CD4+ T cells from PBMCs. CDR3 loop: CASSTLTYTEAFF. CDR3 DNA: TGTGCCAGCAGCACGTTGACATACACTGAAGCTTTCTTT.